This TCR beta chain emerged from a study of T cells after yellow fever vaccination. The CDR3 loop spans 14 amino acids. The germline V gene has CDR1 MNHEY and CDR2 SVGEGT. The junction had 6 bases not matched to a gene; V was cut back by 6 bases and J by 4 bases. Researchers made TCR cDNA using 5'RACE template switching, and this step added a universal primer site and UMIs. TCRdb reprocessed the 5' RACE reads via MiXCR and lists one record per CDR3 protein. This sample carries a few hundred thousand distinct CDR3 sequences, approximately 4% of them seen once, and the ten largest clones take around 23%. This clonotype turned up a few times.

This receptor was obtained from a man younger than 30 who received the YFV17D yellow fever vaccine. The input for sequencing was PBMCs, taken 5 days after the yellow fever booster vaccination. The rearrangement joins TRBV6-2 or TRBV6-3 to TRBJ1-5; 7 bases map to TRBD1. The DNA for the CDR3 is TGTGCCAGCAGGGGGGACAGTACTAATCAGCCCCAGCATTTT. Amino acids: CASRGDSTNQPQHF.